This T cell receptor (beta chain) was observed in a study of lymphopenia after photon versus proton radiotherapy. Study-wide results and limits: Relative stability marked proton patients; photon patients lost diversity and naive cells. Survival link was tested only in deceased patients; proton benefit remains a possibility.

The CDR3 has 15 residues. Germline values: CDR1 SGDLS, CDR2 YYNGEE. Germline trimming cut 4 bases from V and 0 bases from J; bases unmatched to any gene: 6. For this clone: What it binds is unknown.

Sequencing was performed with immunoSEQ multiplex PCR; in TCRdb, only in-frame clones are kept and a portion is missing. The sample has 150,000 to 200,000 clones; 70% to 90% are singletons. The specimen comprised peripheral blood, sampled from a patient treated with photon-based radiotherapy. The source is a man in his fifties with gastric cancer. The chain carries TRBV9 and TRBJ1-1, with 7 bases matching TRBD1. The CDR3 DNA reads as TGTGCCAGCAGCATTTCCGGGACAGTGAACACTGAAGCTTTCTTT. As protein: CASSISGTVNTEAFF.